This T cell receptor (beta chain) was documented in a study of identical twins. Each CDR3 protein gets one entry after TCRdb re-called the 5' RACE reads with MiXCR. The sample has approximately 700,000 distinct CDR3 sequences, roughly 18% seen once. The V and J ends lost 6 bases and 4 bases respectively, with 13 bases between them. In germline, CDR1 is SGHRS, CDR2 YFSETQ. The CDR3 has 13 amino acids. These records were also assigned to another study, of T cells expressing NK-cell markers.

The V and J genes are TRBV5-1 and TRBJ2-5, with D possibly matching TRBD2 (7 bases). The source is a woman between 18 and 29 years old in good health. Sequencing input: PBMCs. CDR3 sequence: CASKSRGGETQYF. The CDR3, as DNA: TGCGCCAGCAAAAGTAGGGGGGGAGAGACCCAGTACTTC.